The 32 T cell receptor beta chains in this list originate from one sample, sequenced in a study of regulatory T cells in long-lasting Graves disease. In building TCR beta libraries, iRepertoire HTBI primers were used together with Arm-PCR of CDR3 regions. MiXCR was run by TCRdb on the multiplex PCR reads, yielding one entry per CDR3 protein. The sample contains more than 300,000 distinct CDR3 sequences, 15% to 20% of which appear only once. Time point meaning: newly diagnosed GD, antithyroid drugs for less than 3 months. RNA extracted from PBMCs served as the sequencing template. This same sample was also part of a study on T cells in Graves' hyperthyroidism and ophthalmopathy.

The sample here was peripheral blood mononuclear cells (PBMCs), taken at new diagnosis, from a patient treated with antithyroid drugs. The source of these receptors is a woman aged 18-30 years with Graves disease.

This clonotype was observed many times. The V call is TRBV11-2, the J call TRBJ2-1, with 10 bases that match TRBD2. The CDR3 covers 15 residues. Losses at the gene ends were 2 bases for V and 6 bases for J; bases not matched to a gene: 4. CDR1 is SGHAT and CDR2 is FQNNGV in the germline V gene. For the CDR3, the DNA is TGTGCCAGCAGCTTATCCAGCGGGAGGGCCAATGAGCAGTTCTTC. Translating gives CASSLSSGRANEQFF.

In its sample, this clonotype was seen a few times. The chain combines TRBV28 with TRBJ2-1; the D gene is possibly TRBD2 (6 bases). The V gene's germline CDR1 is MDHEN and CDR2 SYDVKM. Trimming left V 5 bases short and J 0 bases short, with 14 bases between. The CDR3 sequence is 16 residues long. The CDR3 nucleotides read TGTGCCAGCAGTAACATGGACTATAGCTCCTACAATGAGCAGTTCTTC. Its translation is CASSNMDYSSYNEQFF.

The chain combines TRBV2 with TRBJ2-3; 8 bases fit TRBD1. With V trimmed by 10 bases and J by 1 base, 13 bases remained unmatched. Germline loops: CDR1 SNHLY, CDR2 FYNNEI. The CDR3 length is 16 residues. The CDR3 DNA follows: TGTGCCACCTCCACCGACGGGGGACAGGGCACAGATACGCAGTATTTT. This encodes CATSTDGGQGTDTQYF.

This clonotype was detected a few times. The junction departs from the called germline gene at one end, perhaps through a read error. The chain links TRBV7-2 to TRBJ1-1; D is undetermined. Germline V CDR1 and CDR2: SGHTA, FQGNSA. CDR3 length: 14 residues. CDR3 nucleotide sequence: TGTGCCAACAGCTTTATTGTCCAACACACTGAAGCTTTCTTT. This gives the protein CANSFIVQHTEAFF.

This clonotype appeared many times. The chain uses TRBV29-1 and TRBJ2-1; no firm D call. This CDR3 has 14 amino acids. V was cut by 1 base and J by 0 bases, with 7 bases left in between. Germline loops: CDR1 SQVTM, CDR2 ANQGSEA. The CDR3 DNA sequence: TGCAGCGTTGAAGTAAGGAGCTCCTACAATGAGCAGTTCTTC. This codes for CSVEVRSSYNEQFF.

This clonotype was counted at least ten times. This chain links TRBV7-6 with TRBJ2-1; D possibly corresponds to TRBD2 (7 bases). This CDR3 is 15 amino acids long. Germline V gene lookup returns CDR1 SGHVS and CDR2 FNYEAQ. The V and J ends lost 5 bases and 1 base respectively, with 12 bases between them. This CDR3 reads CASSPRGPSYNEQFF. For the CDR3, the DNA is TGTGCCAGCAGCCCGCGGGGGCCGTCCTACAATGAGCAGTTCTTC.

The chain links TRBV5-4 to TRBJ2-3; D gene uncertain. V was cut by 4 bases and J by 0 bases, with 15 bases left in between. The CDR3 has 16 amino acids. Germline V gives CDR1 SGHNT, CDR2 YYREEE (reference sequence). The CDR3, as DNA: TGTGCCAGCAGCCGAGGAACGGCAGGCAGCACAGATACGCAGTATTTT. It yields the protein CASSRGTAGSTDTQYF.

This clonotype was counted only a few times. The chain recombines TRBV6-2 or TRBV6-3 with TRBJ2-1; TRBD2 aligns across 8 bases. Germline CDR1 and CDR2: MNHEY and SVGEGT. The CDR3 loop spans 18 amino acids. V shed 2 bases, J shed 6 bases, and the junction held 15 bases outside the gene matches. The CDR3 here is CASSYRREGPWFANEQFF. The CDR3 DNA sequence: TGTGCCAGCAGTTACCGCCGGGAGGGCCCGTGGTTCGCCAATGAGCAGTTCTTC.

CDR3 in amino acids: CASSVSGTTNEKLFF. The DNA for the CDR3 is TGTGCCAGCAGCGTATCGGGTACAACTAATGAAAAACTGTTTTTT. This chain connects TRBV9 to TRBJ1-4; D is uncertain. The V and J ends lost 1 base and 0 bases respectively, with 7 bases between them. There are 15 residues in the CDR3. CDR1 and CDR2 (germline): SGDLS, YYNGEE.

The V and J genes are TRBV11-2 and TRBJ1-2; 8 bases are shared with TRBD1. The V segment lost 4 bases and the J segment 4 bases; nucleotides outside the gene matches: 5. The CDR3 sequence is 14 residues long. CDR1 and CDR2 (germline): SGHAT, FQNNGV. The CDR3 sequence is CASSSGQAAYGYTF. The CDR3 nucleotides read TGTGCCAGCAGCTCGGGACAGGCGGCCTATGGCTACACCTTC.

The chain joins TRBV5-1 to TRBJ2-7, with 8 bases identical to TRBD2. Germline CDR1 reads SGHRS; CDR2 reads YFSETQ. Germline trimming cut 4 bases from V and 4 bases from J; bases unmatched to any gene: 10. The CDR3 spans 15 residues. CDR3 sequence (DNA): TGCGCCAGCAGCCCGGGGCGAGCGGGAGTTTACGAGCAGTACTTC. Translated: CASSPGRAGVYEQYF.

The rearrangement joins TRBV15 to TRBJ1-5, with D hard to call. CDR1 and CDR2 from the germline V gene are LNHNV and YYDKDF (reference sequence). Deletions cut 7 bases from V and 2 bases from J, with 15 bases between. The CDR3 contains 15 residues. DNA for the CDR3: TGTGCCACCAAGGTGGGAGGGATCGGCAATCAGCCCCAGCATTTT. This translates into CATKVGGIGNQPQHF.

This clonotype was counted ten times or more. The V and J genes are TRBV24-1 and TRBJ2-1, with D unresolved. The CDR3 contains 16 residues. Trimming took 1 base from V and 5 from J, leaving 14 bases between them. Germline V lookup: CDR1 KGHDR, CDR2 SFDVKD. This CDR3 is CATSDLKRTDDNEQFF. Here the CDR3 DNA reads TGTGCCACCAGTGATTTAAAACGGACCGACGACAATGAGCAGTTCTTC.

This clonotype was detected many times. CDR3 nucleotide sequence: TGTGCCAGCAGTGAATCCAGCGGGAGCTCCTACGAGCAGTACTTC. Its translation: CASSESSGSSYEQYF. This chain uses TRBV2 with TRBJ2-7, with 8 bases identical to TRBD2. The CDR3 length is 15 residues. Germline CDR1 SNHLY, CDR2 FYNNEI. The V gene end was trimmed by 2 bases and the J gene end by 0 bases; junction bases not matched to a gene: 3.

This clonotype has only a few counts. The chain uses TRBV12-3 or TRBV12-4 and TRBJ2-2; D is possibly TRBD2 (7 bases). V gave up 3 bases and J gave up 4 bases, with 12 bases separating them. There are 15 residues in the CDR3. CDR3 nucleotide sequence: TGTGCCAGCAGTTTTGGGGGGGCGCTCACCGGGGAGCTGTTTTTT. Protein: CASSFGGALTGELFF.

This clonotype was recorded many times. The rearrangement joins TRBV27 to TRBJ1-1; D is unclear. V was pared by 8 bases and J by 1 base, with 17 bases between. The V gene's germline CDR1 is MNHEY and CDR2 SMNVEV (reference sequence). The CDR3 is 15 amino acids. In DNA, the CDR3 is TGTGCCAGCGGAGCCCTCGCGGAAGGGAACACTGAAGCTTTCTTT. This codes for CASGALAEGNTEAFF.

This chain joins TRBV27 and TRBJ2-7; TRBD2 matches at 7 bases. J lost 0 bases, V lost 5 bases, and 7 bases had no gene match. The germline CDR1 and CDR2 sequences are MNHEY and SMNVEV (reference sequence). This CDR3 comprises 15 residues. The CDR3: CASSRASGYSYEQYF. CDR3 bases: TGTGCCAGCAGTCGTGCTAGCGGCTACTCCTACGAGCAGTACTTC.

This clonotype was recorded many times. The chain's CDR3 is CASSFTGREADTQYF. Here the CDR3 DNA reads TGTGCCAGCAGTTTCACAGGGCGAGAGGCAGATACGCAGTATTTT. This chain connects TRBV28 to TRBJ2-3; TRBD1 might be the D (6 bases). The germline gives CDR1 MDHEN, CDR2 SYDVKM. The CDR3 is 15 amino acids. The V and J ends lost 3 bases and 4 bases respectively, with 14 bases between them.

V and J are TRBV19 and TRBJ2-7; 13 bases agree with TRBD2. J was trimmed by 3 bases and V by 3 bases; bases with no gene match: 5. The CDR3 covers 16 residues. The germline V gene encodes CDR1 LNHDA and CDR2 SQIVND (reference sequence). The CDR3 sequence: CASSISGLAGHYEQYF. The DNA of the CDR3 is TGTGCCAGTAGTATTTCGGGACTAGCGGGGCACTACGAGCAGTACTTC.

This clonotype was counted ten times or more. CDR3 bases: TGTGCCAGCAGTGAAGCGCTTCTAAGAATACACACTCAAGAGACCCAGTACTTC. Amino acids: CASSEALLRIHTQETQYF. The chain joins TRBV6-1 to TRBJ2-5; no definite D call. Germline loops: CDR1 MNHNS, CDR2 SASEGT. The CDR3 is made up of 18 amino acids. The V and J ends lost 0 bases and 2 bases respectively, with 19 bases between them.

V and J are TRBV29-1 and TRBJ1-2; D is unclear. Trimming took 5 bases from V and 3 from J, leaving 10 bases between them. Per the germline V gene, CDR1 is SQVTM and CDR2 is ANQGSEA. The CDR3 covers 12 residues. CDR3 region: CSVKGSYYGYTF. The CDR3 DNA sequence: TGCAGCGTTAAAGGGTCTTACTATGGCTACACCTTC.

This clonotype was recorded many times. The V gene is TRBV20-1, the J gene TRBJ2-1, with D possibly TRBD2 on 6 matching bases. The CDR3 has 13 amino acids. Germline CDR1 reads DFQATT; CDR2 reads SNEGSKA (reference sequence). The V and J ends lost 2 bases and 3 bases respectively, with 8 bases between them. CDR3 nucleotide sequence: TGCAGTGCTAGATGGCGGGACTACAATGAGCAGTTCTTC. This gives the protein CSARWRDYNEQFF.

The table lists this clonotype with many counts. This chain joins TRBV2 and TRBJ2-2; D gene uncertain. Germline CDR1 reads SNHLY; CDR2 reads FYNNEI. V lost 7 bases and J lost 1, with 10 bases in between. The CDR3 covers 14 residues. In DNA form, the CDR3 reads TGTGCCAGCACCCCGTCCCAGAACACCGGGGAGCTGTTTTTT. This translates into CASTPSQNTGELFF.

This clonotype has a count of ten or more. The CDR3, as DNA: TGCAGTCACCGGGCGGGGGGAGATACGCAGTATTTT. This sequence encodes CSHRAGGDTQYF. This rearrangement joins TRBV20-1 to TRBJ2-3; 8 bases are a match to TRBD2. V shed 8 bases and J 5 bases; nucleotides not matched to a gene: 6. Germline V lookup: CDR1 DFQATT, CDR2 SNEGSKA (reference sequence). The CDR3 loop spans 12 amino acids.

Regarding this clonotype: Given a much more abundant clone one base away, this may be a read error. The V call is TRBV3-1, the J call TRBJ2-3; 13 nucleotides agree with TRBD2. The CDR3 extends over 16 amino acids. Per germline, CDR1 LGHDT and CDR2 YNNKEL (reference sequence). The CDR3 sequence is CASSRPGTSGTDTRYF. The CDR3 bases are TGTGCCAGCAGCCGGCCGGGGACTAGCGGGACAGATACGCGGTATTTT.

There are many counts of this clonotype. This CDR3 reads CASRNVATEAFF. The DNA of the CDR3 is TGTGCCAGCAGGAACGTGGCCACTGAAGCTTTCTTT. The chain links TRBV6-1 to TRBJ1-1; the D is unclear. V lost 6 bases and J 4 bases, leaving 9 bases between the germline ends. Germline lookup yields CDR1 MNHNS and CDR2 SASEGT. The CDR3 loop spans 12 amino acids.

This clonotype was observed many times. The chain links TRBV11-2 to TRBJ2-1; weak D call: TRBD2 (6 bases). The germline V gene has CDR1 SGHAT and CDR2 FQNNGV. V gave up 3 bases and J gave up 6 bases, with 9 bases separating them. There are 13 residues in the CDR3. The CDR3 protein is CASSFQGGNEQFF. The CDR3 bases are TGTGCCAGCAGCTTCCAGGGAGGCAATGAGCAGTTCTTC. The complete variable domain, with remaining parts taken from reference TRBV11-2 and TRBJ2-1, reads EAGVAQSPRYKIIEKRQSVAFWCNPISGHATLYWYQQILGQGPKLLIQFQNNGVVDDSQLPKDRFSAERLKGVDSTLKIQPAKLEDSAVYLCASSFQGGNEQFFGPGTRLTVL.

Comment on this clonotype: A clone one base away is much larger, so this may be a read error. The conserved closing phenylalanine or tryptophan is absent in this CDR3, likely reflecting a read error. The chain carries TRBV30 and TRBJ1-5; TRBD1 is a possible D gene (6 bases). Germline lookup yields CDR1 GTSNPN and CDR2 SVGIG (reference sequence). This CDR3 is built from 15 residues. V shed 1 base and J shed 3 bases, with 13 bases lying between them. CDR3 DNA: TGTGCCTGGAGTGCCCCAGGGGTCGCCAATCAGCCCCAGCATTCT. Its translation: CAWSAPGVANQPQHS.

This clonotype was detected ten times or more. This sequence joins TRBV20-1 and TRBJ2-5; no firm D call. V shed 5 bases and J shed 1 base, with 11 bases lying between them. The CDR3 extends over 13 amino acids. The V gene's germline CDR1 is DFQATT and CDR2 SNEGSKA (reference sequence). The CDR3 DNA reads TGCAGTGCTCCCAACAAGGGCCAAGAGACCCAGTACTTC. This codes for CSAPNKGQETQYF.

There are many counts of this clonotype. The rearrangement uses TRBV20-1 and TRBJ2-1; D is uncertain. Between the trimmed V and J ends, which lost 6 bases and 7 bases, there was a span of 19 bases. Germline values: CDR1 DFQATT, CDR2 SNEGSKA (reference sequence). This CDR3 contains 14 residues. CDR3 nucleotide sequence: TGCAGTGCAGTTCCCTTACTGGGTGCGAATGAGCAGTTCTTC. Protein sequence: CSAVPLLGANEQFF.

This clonotype was seen many times. V usage is TRBV28 and J usage is TRBJ1-6; D is possibly TRBD1 (6 bases). The V gene lost 1 base and the J gene lost 3 bases, with 10 bases spanning the gap. CDR3 size: 16 residues. Germline V gene lookup returns CDR1 MDHEN and CDR2 SYDVKM. CDR3 protein: CASSLSGAVYNSPLHF. The CDR3 DNA follows: TGTGCCAGCAGTTTATCGGGGGCCGTCTATAATTCACCCCTCCACTTT.

In its sample, this clonotype was seen a few times. The chain couples TRBV6-6 to TRBJ1-3; tentatively, D is TRBD1 (5 bases). V dropped 0 bases and J dropped 2 bases, with 14 bases sitting between them. The CDR3 sequence is 17 residues long. Germline V gives CDR1 MNHNY, CDR2 SVGAGI (reference sequence). The CDR3 DNA is TGTGCCAGCAGTTACTCGATTAGGGGACTCGCTGGAAACACCATATATTTT. Its protein is CASSYSIRGLAGNTIYF.